These 4 T cell receptor beta chains were all obtained from the same sample, sequenced in a study of T cell changes during pregnancy in multiple sclerosis. Assay: immunoSEQ multiplex PCR; the TCRdb copy retains only in-frame clones and omits some. The sample yields around 30,000 clones, 85% to 90% seen once. The source was CD8+ T cells from peripheral blood mononuclear cells, collected in the third trimester of pregnancy. The receptor set was obtained from a female donor with multiple sclerosis, enrolled in a pregnancy study.

The rearrangement joins TRBV5-6 to TRBJ2-5, with TRBD2 identical over 9 bases. The CDR3 sequence is 15 residues long. V lost 0 bases to trimming and J lost 5 bases; unmatched junction nucleotides: 5. Germline values: CDR1 SGHDT, CDR2 YYEEEE. DNA for the CDR3: TGTGCCAGCAGCTTGGCGGCGGGGGGGCCGGAGACCCAGTACTTC. It yields the protein CASSLAAGGPETQYF.

V and J are TRBV5-6 and TRBJ2-1; unclear D gene. Trimming shortened V by 2 bases and J by 7 bases, and 7 bases separated the two germline ends. Germline CDR1 is SGHDT and CDR2 is YYEEEE. The CDR3 length is 12 residues. CDR3 loop: CASSLAANEQFF. The CDR3 DNA reads as TGTGCCAGCAGCTTAGCCGCGAATGAGCAGTTCTTC.

This chain connects TRBV6-1 to TRBJ2-7, with 7 nucleotides matching TRBD2. V dropped 6 bases and J dropped 3; count of bases not matched to a gene: 2. CDR1 is MNHNS, CDR2 SASEGT, per germline. CDR3 size: 12 residues. The CDR3 DNA sequence: TGTGCCAGCAGCCCGGGGGGCTACGAGCAGTACTTC. Its translation is CASSPGGYEQYF.

The rearrangement links TRBV15 to TRBJ1-2, with 8 bases identical to TRBD1. This CDR3 contains 15 residues. Germline V lookup: CDR1 LNHNV, CDR2 YYDKDF (reference sequence). With 1 base clipped from V and 0 bases from J, the junction kept 1 base outside the gene matches. The CDR3 is CATSRVQGANYGYTF. In nucleotides, the CDR3 is TGTGCCACCAGCAGAGTACAGGGGGCTAACTATGGCTACACCTTC.